These 21 T cell receptor beta chains came from one sample sequenced in a study of T-cell reconstitution after alpha-beta-depleted transplantation in children. Unique molecular identifiers were incorporated into the prepared TCRbeta library. TCRdb passed the PCR reads through MiXCR, listing each CDR3 protein once. The sample consists of a few hundred thousand distinct CDR3 sequences, about 9.3% of them appearing once. The sequencing used PBMCs from the stem cell graft donor, collected from the stem cell graft. Receptors were obtained from a human donor who donated a stem cell graft to a child with acute lymphoblastic leukemia.

The chain recombines TRBV5-6 with TRBJ2-6; D might be TRBD1 (5 bases). CDR1 SGHDT and CDR2 YYEEEE come from the germline V gene. The CDR3 extends over 15 amino acids. Trimming left V 4 bases short and J 0 bases short, with 8 bases between. The CDR3 nucleotides are TGTGCCAGCAGCGGAGACAGCTCTGGGGCCAACGTCCTGACTTTC. Residues: CASSGDSSGANVLTF.

This chain uses TRBV24-1 with TRBJ2-1; 9 positions agree with TRBD1. The V gene's germline CDR1 is KGHDR and CDR2 SFDVKD. J was trimmed by 4 bases and V by 2 bases; bases with no gene match: 5. CDR3 size: 16 residues. The CDR3 DNA is TGTGCCACCAGTGATTCTGGACAGGGGTTTTACAATGAGCAGTTCTTC. It translates to CATSDSGQGFYNEQFF.

J is TRBJ2-1 and V is TRBV11-2; a weak D match, TRBD1 (6 bases). V was pared by 0 bases and J by 4 bases, with 13 bases between. Germline CDR1 SGHAT, CDR2 FQNNGV. The length of the CDR3 is 16 residues. CDR3 bases: TGTGCCAGCAGCTTAGACTCCGGACAGTCTTACAATGAGCAGTTCTTC. Its translation is CASSLDSGQSYNEQFF.

This rearrangement joins TRBV29-1 to TRBJ2-7; 7 nucleotides line up with TRBD2. Per the germline V gene, CDR1 is SQVTM and CDR2 is ANQGSEA. The CDR3 has 15 amino acids. V shed 2 bases, J shed 2 bases, and the junction held 9 bases outside the gene matches. CDR3 coding DNA: TGCAGCGTTGAATGGGAGGGCTCGGGAGCCTACGAGCAGTACTTC. This codes for CSVEWEGSGAYEQYF.

This clonotype came up many times. The gene calls are TRBV7-2 and TRBJ2-3; D is unclear. This CDR3 spans 15 amino acids. The germline V gene encodes CDR1 SGHTA and CDR2 FQGNSA. The ends were cut back, 4 bases at V and 0 bases at J, with 11 bases in the middle. The CDR3 DNA is TGTGCCAGCAGCTCTAGGCTCCTTAGCACAGATACGCAGTATTTT. Amino acids: CASSSRLLSTDTQYF.

V and J are TRBV9 and TRBJ1-3; a weak D match, TRBD1 (6 bases). Germline V gene data show CDR1 as SGDLS and CDR2 as YYNGEE. This CDR3 region has 15 residues. Trimming took off 3 bases at V and 2 bases at J, with 12 bases between the two ends. The CDR3 spells CASSAGDMAGNTIYF. In nucleotides, the CDR3 is TGTGCCAGCAGCGCCGGGGACATGGCTGGAAACACCATATATTTT.

The chain uses TRBV6-2 or TRBV6-3 and TRBJ1-6, with D possibly matching TRBD1 (6 bases). Deletions cut 6 bases from V and 15 bases from J, with 21 bases between. In germline, CDR1 is MNHEY, CDR2 SVGEGT. The CDR3 contains 14 residues. CDR3 protein: CASSRGSGDAVLHF. The CDR3 DNA follows: TGTGCCAGCAGCCGAGGATCAGGGGATGCTGTCCTCCACTTT.

CDR3 loop: CASSEGELNEQYF. The CDR3 DNA reads as TGCGCCAGCAGTGAAGGGGAGCTCAACGAGCAGTACTTC. The gene calls are TRBV10-2 and TRBJ2-7, with D perhaps assigned TRBD1 or TRBD2 (5 bases each). V gave up 3 bases and J gave up 5 bases, with 11 bases separating them. The CDR3 has 13 amino acids. Germline lookup yields CDR1 WSHSY and CDR2 SAAADI.

Only a few counts were recorded for this clonotype. J is TRBJ2-1 and V is TRBV7-9; 10 bases match TRBD2. The CDR3 is 15 amino acids. CDR1 and CDR2 (germline): SEHNR, FQNEAQ (reference sequence). With 2 bases clipped from V and 9 bases from J, the junction kept 7 bases outside the gene matches. The CDR3 sequence is CASSLMLAGVFEQFF. As DNA, the CDR3 is TGTGCCAGCAGCTTAATGCTAGCGGGAGTTTTTGAGCAGTTCTTC.

The chain carries TRBV5-1 and TRBJ2-3; tentative D call: TRBD2 (6 bases). In germline, CDR1 is SGHRS, CDR2 YFSETQ. With 0 bases removed from V and 2 bases from J, the gap between germline ends came to 19 bases. The CDR3 contains 18 residues. Written as DNA, the CDR3 is TGCGCCAGCAGCTTGGCCGATAGGGCTAGCGACCTCACAGATACGCAGTATTTT. This codes for CASSLADRASDLTDTQYF.

This clonotype came up a few times. The chain uses TRBV18 and TRBJ1-6; no definite D call. Trimming took off 2 bases at V and 7 bases at J, with 9 bases between the two ends. The CDR3 sequence is 14 residues long. The germline CDR1 and CDR2 sequences are KGHSH and LQKENI. CDR3 bases: TGTGCCAGCTCACCAGGGAACCTCAATTCACCCCTCCACTTT. Amino acids: CASSPGNLNSPLHF.

The sample holds many counts of this clonotype. CDR3 sequence (DNA): TGTGCCAGCAGCCCCCGCCGGACAGGGGGGCTGGCTTTCTTT. Protein sequence: CASSPRRTGGLAFF. The chain employs TRBV7-2 and TRBJ1-1; 10 positions agree with TRBD1. The CDR3 contains 14 residues. Germline V gene lookup returns CDR1 SGHTA and CDR2 FQGNSA. The J segment lost 11 bases and the V segment lost 5 bases, leaving 11 bases of the junction unmatched.

This clonotype was seen more than once but under ten times. CDR3 sequence reads: CASSRGTGGSLNYGYTF. CDR3 sequence (DNA): TGTGCCAGCAGCCGAGGGACAGGGGGAAGTCTTAACTATGGCTACACCTTC. This chain connects TRBV4-2 to TRBJ1-2; 11 bases match TRBD1. CDR3 length: 17 amino acids. CDR1 is LGHNA, CDR2 YNFKEQ, per germline. With 4 bases clipped from V and 1 base from J, the junction kept 8 bases outside the gene matches.

J is TRBJ1-1 and V is TRBV18; 8 bases map to TRBD1. The CDR3 loop spans 14 amino acids. Germline values: CDR1 KGHSH, CDR2 LQKENI. V gave up 3 bases and J gave up 1 base; unmatched junction bases: 1. The CDR3 is CASSPDRANTEAFF. CDR3 DNA sequence: TGTGCCAGCTCACCGGACAGGGCGAACACTGAAGCTTTCTTT. The whole variable domain, remainder taken from reference TRBV18 and TRBJ1-1, is NAGVMQNPRHLVRRRGQEARLRCSPMKGHSHVYWYRQLPEEGLKFMVYLQKENIIDESGMPKERFSAEFPKEGPSILRIQQVVRGDSAAYFCASSPDRANTEAFFGQGTRLTVV.

This clonotype was observed a handful of times. The chain combines TRBV28 with TRBJ2-3; the D call may be TRBD1 or TRBD2 (5 bases each). CDR3 length equals 17 residues. Germline V gene data show CDR1 as MDHEN and CDR2 as SYDVKM. The V end lost 3 bases, the J end lost 1 base, and 17 bases lay between the germline ends. CDR3 coding DNA: TGTGCCAGCAGTTTTCCTGGGACCGTCCAGGGCACAGATACGCAGTATTTT. Translation gives CASSFPGTVQGTDTQYF.

In regard to this clonotype: An end of the junction differs from the germline gene, which may be a read error. The chain links TRBV19 to TRBJ2-1; D is possibly TRBD2 (6 bases). CDR1 LNHDA and CDR2 SQIVND come from the germline V gene (reference sequence). The CDR3 runs to 15 residues. Here the CDR3 reads CANSWGLASYNEQFF. The CDR3 coding sequence is TGTGCCAATAGTTGGGGACTGGCGTCCTACAATGAGCAGTTCTTC.

This clonotype was detected ten times or more. This chain uses TRBV5-1 with TRBJ2-7, with 11 bases aligning to TRBD2. Germline V gene lookup returns CDR1 SGHRS and CDR2 YFSETQ. The CDR3 spans 14 residues. Trimming at V came to 4 bases and at J to 3 bases, leaving 3 bases not matched to a gene. CDR3 coding DNA: TGCGCCAGCAGCGGCGGGACTAGCGGCTACGAGCAGTACTTC. This gives the protein CASSGGTSGYEQYF.

This clonotype showed up just a few times. The chain combines TRBV4-1 with TRBJ1-5; D is unclear. Germline values: CDR1 MGHRA, CDR2 YSYEKL. The CDR3 loop spans 16 amino acids. V was clipped by 4 bases and J by 1 base, with 14 bases between them. The CDR3 bases are TGCGCCAGCAGCCGGGGTGGAGGAGCAAGCAATCAGCCCCAGCATTTT. Translating it yields CASSRGGGASNQPQHF.

The rearrangement uses TRBV29-1 and TRBJ2-7, with a tentative D call TRBD1 (6 bases). CDR3 length equals 13 residues. The germline V gene encodes CDR1 SQVTM and CDR2 ANQGSEA. The V end was cut by 2 bases, the J end by 2 bases, with 10 bases between. CDR3 sequence reads: CSVELTGPYEQYF. CDR3 DNA sequence: TGCAGCGTTGAACTGACAGGCCCCTACGAGCAGTACTTC.

The rearrangement links TRBV7-9 to TRBJ2-5, with TRBD2 matching over 7 bases. From germline, CDR1 is SEHNR and CDR2 FQNEAQ (reference sequence). There are 11 residues in the CDR3. The junction had 5 bases not matched to a gene; V was cut back by 11 bases and J by 5 bases. CDR3 coding DNA: TGTGCCCTCTGGCGGGGGGAGACCCAGTACTTC. Encoded protein: CALWRGETQYF.

This clonotype turned up a few times. The V call is TRBV7-2, the J call TRBJ2-1; D not resolved. From germline, CDR1 is SGHTA and CDR2 FQGNSA. The CDR3 covers 14 residues. The ends were cut back, 1 base at V and 3 bases at J, with 7 bases in the middle. The CDR3 coding sequence is TGTGCCAGCAGCTTAGGTAACGGCTACAATGAGCAGTTCTTC. Its protein is CASSLGNGYNEQFF.